The T cell receptor beta chain under discussion was sequenced for a study of T-cell reconstitution after alpha-beta-depleted transplantation in children. This clonotype has ten or more counts. It was with unique molecular identifiers that the TCRbeta library was prepared. TCRdb redid the calling of the PCR reads with MiXCR, one entry per CDR3 protein. The sample includes 490,000 or so distinct CDR3 sequences, around 12% of them seen just once. The CDR3 sequence is 19 residues long. Per the germline V gene, CDR1 is LGHDT and CDR2 is YNNKEL (reference sequence). Trimming at V came to 0 bases and at J to 6 bases, leaving 14 bases not matched to a gene.

The chain is built from TRBV3-1 and TRBJ2-2, with TRBD2 identical over 9 bases. This receptor was identified in a human donor who donated a stem cell graft to a child with combined immunodeficiency. The source was PBMCs from the stem cell graft donor, collected from the stem cell graft. CDR3 in DNA: TGTGCCAGCAGCCAAGAGGTGACTGAAGGACTAGCGACGCCCGGGGAGCTGTTTTTT. Translating it yields CASSQEVTEGLATPGELFF.